This T cell receptor beta chain appears in the sequencing data of a study of blood T cells in healthy people across ages. This clonotype was seen more than once but under ten times. The use of a sample-barcoded 5' primer and a J-beta primer mix characterized a second PCR of about 7 to 12 cycles. One entry per CDR3 protein, called by TCRdb with MiXCR from the 5' RACE reads. The table has around 800,000 distinct CDR3 sequences, approximately 24% seen once. Trimming left V 4 bases short and J 6 bases short, with 16 bases between. Germline values: CDR1 SGHTA, CDR2 FQGNSA. The CDR3 extends over 14 amino acids. The sample also formed part of further work on T cells of mothers and their children. Per that paper: Mothers and children who were related shared slightly more overlap than unrelated pairs, but not significantly more.

The sequencing input was blood. V and J are TRBV7-2 and TRBJ2-7, with D uncertain. The receptor was derived from a boy between 5 and 17 years old in good health. The CDR3 loop is CASSSPPFGSEQYF. The CDR3, as DNA: TGTGCCAGCAGCTCCCCCCCATTCGGGTCCGAGCAGTACTTC.